This T cell receptor beta chain derives from a study of blood T cells in healthy people across ages. Study-wide results and caveats: Long-lived and aged donors differed, with more naive CD4+ cells and higher diversity in the long-lived. Age advanced and TCR beta diversity per million T cells fell, roughly linearly.

Germline values: CDR1 MNHEY, CDR2 SVGEGT. V dropped 2 bases and J dropped 6 bases, with 12 bases sitting between them. The CDR3 contains 14 residues. With respect to this clonotype: Antigen: not known.

It was with a sample-barcoded 5' primer and a J-beta primer mix that a second PCR of about 6 to 12 cycles was run. MiXCR, run by TCRdb on the 5' RACE reads, gives a single entry per CDR3 protein. The sample shows about 1.6 million distinct CDR3 sequences, around 35% of them seen only once. Drawn from each donor were around 10 milliliters of peripheral blood. V gene TRBV6-2 or TRBV6-3 combines with J gene TRBJ2-3; D remains unclear. Sequencing input: blood. This TCR was recovered from a woman aged 25-40 years in good health. The CDR3 protein is CASSYGTASDTQYF. The CDR3 coding sequence is TGTGCCAGCAGTTACGGCACCGCCTCGGATACGCAGTATTTT.